This T cell receptor (beta chain) was profiled in a study of blood T cell repertoires in COVID-19. Study at large: Researchers got acute and convalescent COVID-19 samples from the United States, Italy and Spain. From T cells, B-cell-depleted T cells, or PBMCs came the material, which was cDNA or gDNA.

CDR1 and CDR2 from the germline V gene are LNHDA and SQIVND (reference sequence). CDR3 length: 17 residues. The V gene end was trimmed by 6 bases and the J gene end by 0 bases; junction bases not matched to a gene: 11. In the authors' workflow: Amplification with reference gene primers provided the estimates of nucleated cell counts. This table comes from immunoSEQ multiplex PCR, and its TCRdb copy is limited to in-frame clones, with some not included. For V, J and clone size, that table is used; D and trimming come from the DNA. The sample yields under 80,000 clones, about nine tenths seen once. The sequence derives from an elderly man in a cohort sampled during active COVID-19. The V gene is TRBV19, the J gene TRBJ2-1; 7 bases map to TRBD1. Sequencing was carried out using peripheral blood. The CDR3 here is CASRDPGTDSSYNEQFF. The CDR3 DNA reads as TGTGCCAGTAGAGACCCCGGGACAGATAGCTCCTACAATGAGCAGTTCTTC.